These T cell receptor beta chains were read from a single sample in a study of shared T cell receptors in the human thymus. Profiled with immunoSEQ multiplex PCR; TCRdb holds only in-frame clones, not every one. This sample has some 400,000 clones, with approximately 95% found just once. The sequenced material came from thymocytes. Receptor source: a human donor. The CDR3 runs from the conserved cysteine through the conserved F or W.

V	J	CDR3
TRBV7-2	TRBJ1-2	CASSAPTGQGNYGYTF
TRBV6-1	TRBJ1-1	CASSEATRYMNTEAFF
TRBV27	TRBJ2-1	CASSLTGRIGGSPFGEQFF
TRBV6-1	TRBJ2-7	CASSERKGQTYEQYF
TRBV28	TRBJ2-7	CASSFGGSVSYEQYF
TRBV4-1	TRBJ2-7	CASSQDPFSGSYEQYF
TRBV27	TRBJ1-2	CASSQLDGPEGGYTF
TRBV9	TRBJ1-4	CASSAAATNEKLFF
TRBV12-5	TRBJ2-7	CASADSGLAGEGTSYEQYF
TRBV10-3	TRBJ1-1	CAISVDPAMNTEAFF
TRBV2	TRBJ2-2	CASSEIQGYGYTGELFF
TRBV6-1	TRBJ2-7	CASSYPGPHYEQYF
TRBV5-1	TRBJ2-1	CASSFTSVYNEQFF
TRBV5-6	TRBJ2-5	CASSLVRTGQETQYF
TRBV28	TRBJ2-4	CASSFGAKNIQYF
TRBV12-5	TRBJ1-2	CASGLGDNQNYGYTF
TRBV7-2	TRBJ2-3	CASSPQTSGNCTDTQYF
TRBV28	TRBJ1-4	CASSLGAGKHEKLFF
TRBV2	TRBJ2-7	CASSEAMGGKGFHYEQYF
TRBV6-1	TRBJ2-1	CASSEGRGDGTSGRETYNEQFF
TRBV20-1	TRBJ2-5	CSAQTAETQYF
TRBV7-2	TRBJ2-7	CASSLRESSGSGYEQYF
TRBV18	TRBJ1-1	CASSPPTLQKERDTEAFF